Following are 7 T cell receptor beta chains from one sample sequenced in a study of blood T cell repertoires in COVID-19. This table comes from immunoSEQ multiplex PCR, and its TCRdb copy is limited to in-frame clones, with some not included. Of roughly 40,000 clones listed, roughly 92% are singletons. Material: peripheral blood. These receptors came from a man aged 45-65 years with active COVID-19.

The chain joins TRBV18 to TRBJ1-2; 7 nucleotides align to TRBD1. The CDR3 is 13 amino acids. CDR1 KGHSH and CDR2 LQKENI come from the germline V gene. V shed 5 bases and J 11 bases; nucleotides not matched to a gene: 11. This CDR3 reads CASSDTGAQGYTF. CDR3 bases: TGTGCCAGCTCAGACACAGGGGCTCAAGGGTACACCTTC.

The genes are TRBV7-9 and TRBJ2-3; TRBD2 matches 13 bases. The V gene end was trimmed by 5 bases and the J gene end by 1 base; junction bases not matched to a gene: 0. The germline CDR1 and CDR2 sequences are SEHNR and FQNEAQ (reference sequence). The CDR3 covers 15 residues. CDR3 coding DNA: TGTGCCAGCAGCGGACTAGCGGGGGGCACAGATACGCAGTATTTT. Amino acid sequence: CASSGLAGGTDTQYF.

The rearrangement joins TRBV18 to TRBJ2-7; 7 bases map to TRBD1. Trimming at V came to 5 bases and at J to 6 bases, leaving 4 bases not matched to a gene. Germline values: CDR1 KGHSH, CDR2 LQKENI. The CDR3 covers 12 residues. The DNA of the CDR3 is TGTGCCAGCTCATCGGGACAGCCCGAGCAGTACTTC. Its translation: CASSSGQPEQYF. Variable domain in full (rest from reference TRBV18 and TRBJ2-7): NAGVMQNPRHLVRRRGQEARLRCSPMKGHSHVYWYRQLPEEGLKFMVYLQKENIIDESGMPKERFSAEFPKEGPSILRIQQVVRGDSAAYFCASSSGQPEQYFGPGTRLTVT.

The DNA for the CDR3 is TGTGCCTGGAGTGTAGTGAGCCGAACCCTCCACTTT. It specifies CAWSVVSRTLHF. The chain joins TRBV30 to TRBJ1-6; D remains unclear. Germline V gene data show CDR1 as GTSNPN and CDR2 as SVGIG (reference sequence). The V end lost 0 bases, the J end lost 14 bases, and 11 bases lay between the germline ends. CDR3 length: 12 residues. The whole variable domain, remainder taken from reference TRBV30 and TRBJ1-6, is SQTIHQWPATLVQPVGSPLSLECTVEGTSNPNLYWYRQAAGRGLQLLFYSVGIGQISSEVPQNLSASRPQDRQFILSSKKLLLSDSGFYLCAWSVVSRTLHFGNGTRLTVT.

The V call is TRBV28, the J call TRBJ2-6, with D maybe TRBD1 (6 bases). Trimming removed 8 bases from V and 4 bases from J, with 24 bases in between. Germline CDR1 is MDHEN and CDR2 is SYDVKM. The CDR3 is 18 amino acids. The CDR3: CASRQFPYRDAGANVLTF. The CDR3 nucleotides are TGTGCCAGCCGTCAGTTCCCCTACAGGGACGCGGGGGCCAACGTCCTGACTTTC. Drawing the rest from reference TRBV28 and TRBJ2-6, the complete variable domain is DVKVTQSSRYLVKRTGEKVFLECVQDMDHENMFWYRQDPGLGLRLIYFSYDVKMKEKGDIPEGYSVSREKKERFSLILESASTNQTSMYLCASRQFPYRDAGANVLTFGAGSRLTVL.

The CDR3 DNA reads TGTGCCAGCAGCTTAGGGCTCCCTAGCGGCACCGGGGAGCTGTTTTTT. Its translation is CASSLGLPSGTGELFF. The genes are TRBV7-3 and TRBJ2-2, with TRBD2 matching 7 bases. The CDR3 is 16 amino acids. Germline loops: CDR1 SGHTA, CDR2 FQGTGA. The trim removed 2 bases at V and 4 bases at J, leaving 7 bases unmatched. The variable domain in full, with the rest retrieved from reference TRBV7-3 and TRBJ2-2, is GAGVSQTPSNKVTEKGKYVELRCDPISGHTALYWYRQSLGQGPEFLIYFQGTGAADDSGLPNDRFFAVRPEGSVSTLKIQRTERGDSAVYLCASSLGLPSGTGELFFGEGSRLTVL.

This clone was observed once. The J gene is TRBJ2-1, the V gene TRBV2; 7 nucleotides match TRBD1. CDR1 SNHLY and CDR2 FYNNEI come from the germline V gene. There are 16 residues in the CDR3. After removal of 7 bases from V and 7 bases from J, the junction contained 16 bases not matched to a gene. The CDR3: CASKDKGGAPGNEQFF. CDR3 nucleotides: TGTGCCAGCAAAGATAAAGGGGGCGCCCCAGGTAATGAGCAGTTCTTC.